This record covers a single T cell receptor (beta chain). Its antigen is not known. Amplification of TCR beta used genomic DNA extracted from peripheral blood. This specimen comes from a study of T cell repertoires in aging, cancer and after chemotherapy. The wider study: Donor ages fell into six groups from 30 or younger up to 70 or older.

Study conclusions and caveats: Age-matched healthy donors had significantly more diverse, less clonal blood TCR repertoires than untreated cancer patients. In healthy donors, age-related TCR diversity loss mainly reflected lost richness.

TRB rearrangements spanning V, D and J were amplified using mixed TRB-A/B primers. Via MiXCR, TCRdb re-called the multiplex PCR reads, giving one row per CDR3 protein. The sample shows fewer than 2,000 distinct CDR3 sequences, about 30% of them seen only once. The clonotype was recovered from a human donor with a blood cancer. The donor label of this sample is uncertain. Sample: blood.

For the CDR3, the DNA is TGTGCCAGTAGTACCAGGACTAGCGGGGGGGCTAATGAGCAGTTCTTC. Residues: CASSTRTSGGANEQFF. This chain connects TRBV19 to TRBJ2-1; 15 bases align to TRBD2. This CDR3 comprises 16 residues. The trim removed 4 bases at V and 7 bases at J, leaving 5 bases unmatched. Germline CDR1 reads LNHDA; CDR2 reads SQIVND (reference sequence). Variable domain in full (rest from reference TRBV19 and TRBJ2-1): DGGITQSPKYLFRKEGQNVTLSCEQNLNHDAMYWYRQDPGQGLRLIYYSQIVNDFQKGDIAEGYSVSREKKESFPLTVTSAQKNPTAFYLCASSTRTSGGANEQFFGPGTRLTVL.